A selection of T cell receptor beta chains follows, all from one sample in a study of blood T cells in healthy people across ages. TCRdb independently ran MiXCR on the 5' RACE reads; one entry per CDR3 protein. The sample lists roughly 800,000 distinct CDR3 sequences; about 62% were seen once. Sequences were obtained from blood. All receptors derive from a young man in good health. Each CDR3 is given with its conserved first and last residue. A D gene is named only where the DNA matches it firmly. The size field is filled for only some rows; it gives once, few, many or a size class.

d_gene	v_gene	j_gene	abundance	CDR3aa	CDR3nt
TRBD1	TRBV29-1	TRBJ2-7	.	CGVEDRQGTYEQYF	TGCGGCGTTGAAGATCGACAGGGAACCTACGAGCAGTACTTC
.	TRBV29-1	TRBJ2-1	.	CSVFPDIDEQFF	TGCAGCGTTTTCCCAGATATCGATGAGCAGTTCTTC
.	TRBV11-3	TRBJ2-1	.	CASAPSADSYNEQFF	TGTGCCAGCGCCCCGTCGGCGGACTCCTACAATGAGCAGTTCTTC
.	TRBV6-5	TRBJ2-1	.	CASSYSAADYNEQFF	TGTGCCAGCAGTTACTCTGCGGCAGACTACAATGAGCAGTTCTTC
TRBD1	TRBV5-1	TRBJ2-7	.	CASSLEAGTGNYEQYF	TGCGCCAGCAGCTTGGAAGCCGGGACAGGGAATTACGAGCAGTACTTC
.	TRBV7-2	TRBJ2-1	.	CASSFLGEQFF	TGTGCCAGCAGTTTCCTCGGTGAGCAGTTCTTC
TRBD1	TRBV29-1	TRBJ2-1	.	CSVQGQTYNEQFF	TGCAGCGTTCAGGGACAGACTTACAATGAGCAGTTCTTC
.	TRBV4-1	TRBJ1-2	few	CASSQVFEGVYGYTF	TGCGCCAGCAGCCAAGTTTTTGAGGGCGTCTATGGCTACACCTTC
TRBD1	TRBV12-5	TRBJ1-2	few	CASGPGQGFNGYTF	TGTGCTAGTGGTCCGGGACAGGGGTTTAATGGCTACACCTTC
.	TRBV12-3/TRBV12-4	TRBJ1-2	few	CASSLVQGGLGGYTF	TGTGCCAGCAGTTTGGTACAGGGAGGCTTAGGTGGCTACACCTTC
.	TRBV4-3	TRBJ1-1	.	CASSQEVKRGAFF	TGCGCCAGCAGCCAAGAAGTTAAAAGGGGAGCTTTCTTT
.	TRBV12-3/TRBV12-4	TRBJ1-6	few	CASSLAAGRPMRTLHF	TGTGCCAGCAGTTTAGCGGCGGGACGCCCGATGCGAACCCTCCACTTT
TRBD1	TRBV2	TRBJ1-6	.	CASSDRTGRGLYSPLHF	TGTGCCAGCAGTGATCGGACAGGGCGAGGGCTCTATTCACCCCTCCACTTT
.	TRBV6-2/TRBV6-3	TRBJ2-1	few	CASSRTSPSYNEQFF	TGTGCCAGCAGCCGTACTAGCCCCTCCTACAATGAGCAGTTCTTC
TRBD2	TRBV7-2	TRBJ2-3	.	CASSLAAGGLSTDTQYF	TGTGCCAGCAGCTTAGCAGCGGGAGGTTTGAGCACAGATACGCAGTATTTT